These 8 T cell receptor beta chains were all obtained from the same sample, sequenced in a study of human T cells and chemical hapten exposure. The time point: patch test 3, about 24 weeks after DPC sensitization. Sample treatment: therapeutic diphenylcyclopropenone sensitization with weekly scalp DPC. MiXCR, run by TCRdb on the RACE reads, gives a single entry per CDR3 protein. The table has 70,000 to 90,000 distinct CDR3 sequences, roughly 10% seen once. This sample comprised whole blood, obtained in connection with sensitization to the hapten diphenylcyclopropenone (DPC). All receptors come from a woman between 50 and 59 years old with alopecia areata. Some clones in this sample may be carry-over from other donors' samples.

This clonotype has ten or more counts. The CDR3 nucleotides read TGTGCCAGCAGCCAAGACCCTAGGTTCTACTATGGCTACACCTTC. Its translation: CASSQDPRFYYGYTF. The chain links TRBV3-1 to TRBJ1-2; D not resolved. Between the trimmed V and J ends, which lost 0 bases and 3 bases, there was a span of 11 bases. This CDR3 contains 15 residues. Germline V gene data show CDR1 as LGHDT and CDR2 as YNNKEL (reference sequence).

This clonotype has ten or more counts. V usage is TRBV5-1 and J usage is TRBJ2-7, with TRBD1 matching 10 bases. Germline CDR1 SGHRS, CDR2 YFSETQ. The V gene end was trimmed by 4 bases and the J gene end by 7 bases; junction bases not matched to a gene: 11. The CDR3 totals 15 residues. CDR3 coding DNA: TGCGCCAGCAGCATCTCCGGGACAGGGGTGGGAGAGCAGTACTTC. This encodes CASSISGTGVGEQYF.

V and J are TRBV12-3 or TRBV12-4 and TRBJ2-7, with 8 bases fitting TRBD2. This CDR3 has 13 residues. J gave up 2 bases and V 6 bases, and 3 bases lay outside the gene matches. The CDR3 region is CASRAGGTYEQYF. CDR3 nucleotides: TGTGCCAGCAGGGCGGGGGGTACCTACGAGCAGTACTTC.

This clonotype appeared many times. V gene TRBV20-1 combines with J gene TRBJ2-2; 8 bases match TRBD1. The CDR3 contains 15 residues. Per the germline V gene, CDR1 is DFQATT and CDR2 is SNEGSKA (reference sequence). V shed 2 bases and J 6 bases; nucleotides not matched to a gene: 8. The CDR3: CSARLGTGKAGELFF. The DNA for the CDR3 is TGCAGTGCTAGACTAGGGACAGGAAAGGCCGGGGAGCTGTTTTTT.

This clonotype showed up just a few times. The chain uses TRBV7-3 and TRBJ2-3; the D is unclear. The V end lost 5 bases, the J end lost 4 bases, and 19 bases lay between the germline ends. The CDR3 contains 16 residues. CDR1 is SGHTA, CDR2 FQGTGA, per germline. The CDR3 region has the DNA TGTGCCAGCAGCCCCATGACGGGTCACGCCGCAGATACGCAGTATTTT. Its translation is CASSPMTGHAADTQYF.

At least ten counts were recorded for this clonotype. The rearrangement uses TRBV7-2 and TRBJ2-1; D is possibly TRBD2 (5 bases). The CDR3 totals 14 residues. V lost 0 bases and J lost 8, with 11 bases in between. CDR1 SGHTA and CDR2 FQGNSA come from the germline V gene. The CDR3 protein is CASSLAGTRDEQFF. The CDR3 DNA follows: TGTGCCAGCAGCTTAGCGGGCACTAGGGATGAGCAGTTCTTC.

This clonotype was picked up many times. CDR3 protein: CSAREEGRPQHF. CDR3 DNA: TGCAGCGCACGGGAGGAGGGACGGCCCCAGCATTTT. The chain has TRBV29-1 and TRBJ1-5; tentative D call: TRBD1 (5 bases). This CDR3 contains 12 residues. V was shortened by 7 bases and J by 9 bases, with 16 bases between the two germline ends. The germline CDR1 and CDR2 sequences are SQVTM and ANQGSEA.

The chain recombines TRBV11-2 with TRBJ1-4; 7 bases align to TRBD1. The CDR3 is 15 residues long. Germline V gene sequence: CDR1 SGHAT, CDR2 FQNNGV. The J segment lost 6 bases and the V segment lost 4 bases, leaving 8 bases of the junction unmatched. The CDR3 sequence: CASSSSIGQDEKLFF. As DNA, the CDR3 is TGTGCCAGCAGCTCCTCTATCGGACAGGATGAAAAACTGTTTTTT.